The entry below describes one TCR beta chain. Its specificity is unknown. The entry originates in a study of T-cell memory formation after mild COVID-19. Study as a whole: Largely, TCR clusters stayed within a single donor.

Per germline, CDR1 DFQATT and CDR2 SNEGSKA (reference sequence). V was cut by 6 bases and J by 5 bases, with 19 bases left in between. This CDR3 spans 14 amino acids. Study-level points and caveats: Whether day 37 second-wave clones are SARS-CoV-2-specific was not confirmed. The study detected some responding clones in pre-infection memory, suggesting cross-reactive memory joined.

In TCRdb, the 5' RACE reads were re-called with MiXCR into one record per CDR3 protein. Found here are about 130,000 distinct CDR3 sequences, roughly 15% of them singletons; the top ten hold 14%. Sample: PBMCs or a T cell subset sorted from them (not recorded which). The source is an adult woman who had mild COVID-19 (a few samples of this study predate the infection). Cell type and time point are not known. J is TRBJ1-1 and V is TRBV20-1; possible D gene TRBD1, 6 bases. Here the CDR3 reads CSADKGGADTEAFF. The CDR3 nucleotides read TGCAGTGCGGATAAAGGGGGGGCGGATACTGAAGCTTTCTTT.